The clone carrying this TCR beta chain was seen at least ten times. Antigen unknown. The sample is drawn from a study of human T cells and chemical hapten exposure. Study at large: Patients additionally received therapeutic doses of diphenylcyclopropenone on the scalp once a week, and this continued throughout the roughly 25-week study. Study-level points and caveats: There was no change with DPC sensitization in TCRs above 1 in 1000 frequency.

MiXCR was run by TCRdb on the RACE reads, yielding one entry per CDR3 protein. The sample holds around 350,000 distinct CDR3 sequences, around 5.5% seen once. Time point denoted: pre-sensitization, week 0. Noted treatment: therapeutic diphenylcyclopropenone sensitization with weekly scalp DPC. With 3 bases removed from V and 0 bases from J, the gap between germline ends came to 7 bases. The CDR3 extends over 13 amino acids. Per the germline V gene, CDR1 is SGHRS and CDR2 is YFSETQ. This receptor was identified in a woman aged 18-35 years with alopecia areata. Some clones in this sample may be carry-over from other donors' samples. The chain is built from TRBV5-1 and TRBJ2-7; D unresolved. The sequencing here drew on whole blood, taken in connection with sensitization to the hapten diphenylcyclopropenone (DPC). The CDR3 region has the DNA TGCGCCAGCAGCTCCGGGCCCTCCTACGAGCAGTACTTC. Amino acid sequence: CASSSGPSYEQYF.